This TCR beta chain is from a study of cytomegalovirus exposure and HLA in healthy donors. Study outcomes and limitations: There were some V segments, including TRBV6-2 and TRBV6-3, excluded as indistinguishable. An apparent linkage of common viral pathogens to several of the most significant clusters emerged in a later analysis.

All the people who gave samples were healthy bone marrow donors. With respect to this clone: The antigen is unknown.

This PCR relied on a set of 60 Vbeta primers and 13 Jbeta primers. Some clones are missing from TCRdb's copy, which holds only in-frame ones; the method was immunoSEQ multiplex PCR. The sample contains about 120,000 clones, roughly 76% of which appear only once. This CDR3 is 14 amino acids long. The germline V and J ends were trimmed by 0 bases and 3 bases, with 9 bases remaining between them. Germline assignment: CDR1 LNHDA and CDR2 SQIVND (reference sequence). The sample comprised PBMCs. The chain has TRBV19 and TRBJ2-7; D unresolved. The TCR comes from a middle-aged man in good health and CMV-seropositive. The DNA of the CDR3 is TGTGCCAGTAGTATAGAAGCAGGCTTCTACGAGCAGTACTTC. Its protein product is CASSIEAGFYEQYF.